The 32 T cell receptor beta chains in this list originate from one sample, sequenced in a study of CD8+CD57+ T cells in acquired aplastic anemia. Genomic DNA templated the TCR beta VDJ and CDR3 profiling. TCRdb re-derived calls from the reads in MiXCR, one entry per CDR3 protein. Seen here are 120,000 or so distinct CDR3 sequences, about half observed once, and the top ten hold about 2.5%. The sequencing sample was made of sorted CD4+, CD8+, or CD8+CD57+ T cells (not recorded which) from PBMCs. These receptors were taken from a human donor in good health, serving as a control.

The chain has TRBV7-2 and TRBJ1-1; D is unclear. The CDR3 length is 13 residues. The germline V gene has CDR1 SGHTA and CDR2 FQGNSA. V lost 5 bases and J 6 bases, leaving 13 bases between the germline ends. CDR3 nucleotides: TGTGCCAGCAGCCAAACCCGAAACGCTGAAGCTTTCTTT. Protein sequence: CASSQTRNAEAFF.

Points on this clonotype: This may be a read error, as it is one base from a much larger clone. This chain uses TRBV4-1 with TRBJ1-4; weak D call: TRBD1 (5 bases). CDR3 length: 17 amino acids. CDR1 is MGHRA and CDR2 is YSYEKL in the germline V gene. CDR3 amino acids: CASSQGSLRQHNGKLFF. CDR3 in DNA: TGCGCCAGCAGCCAAGGGTCCCTACGACAGCATAATGGAAAACTGTTTTTT.

This clonotype was observed at least ten times. The chain is built from TRBV4-3 and TRBJ2-5; TRBD2 aligns across 12 bases. CDR3 length: 17 residues. J lost 2 bases, V lost 1 base, and 5 bases had no gene match. CDR1 is LGHNA and CDR2 is YSLEER in the germline V gene. The CDR3 DNA sequence: TGCGCCAGCAGCCAAGGAAGACTAGCGGGGGTACAAGAGACCCAGTACTTC. Translated, it gives CASSQGRLAGVQETQYF.

The rearrangement links TRBV4-2 to TRBJ1-2; a weak D match, TRBD1 (5 bases). The V end lost 3 bases, the J end lost 8 bases, and 13 bases lay between the germline ends. There are 13 residues in the CDR3. Germline V gene sequence: CDR1 LGHNA, CDR2 YNFKEQ. The CDR3: CASSQDTTPGYTF. In nucleotides, the CDR3 is TGTGCCAGCAGCCAGGACACGACGCCCGGCTACACCTTC.

This clonotype was seen a few times. The V gene is TRBV29-1, the J gene TRBJ1-3; 10 nucleotides agree with TRBD1. After removal of 6 bases from V and 5 bases from J, the junction contained 4 bases not matched to a gene. Looked up from germline, CDR1 is SQVTM and CDR2 is ANQGSEA. The CDR3 is 13 amino acids. The CDR3, as DNA: TGCAGCGTGGAGGACAGGGGGAGAAACACCATATATTTT. This translates into CSVEDRGRNTIYF. Together with reference TRBV29-1 and TRBJ1-3, the CDR3 gives the full variable domain: SAVISQKPSRDICQRGTSLTIQCQVDSQVTMMFWYRQQPGQSLTLIATANQGSEATYESGFVIDKFPISRPNLTFSTLTVSNMSPEDSSIYLCSVEDRGRNTIYFGEGSWLTVV.

Ten or more counts support this clonotype. The V and J genes are TRBV4-1 and TRBJ1-2; 7 bases are a match to TRBD1. Trimming at V came to 5 bases and at J to 4 bases, leaving 16 bases not matched to a gene. CDR3 length: 17 amino acids. Germline loops: CDR1 MGHRA, CDR2 YSYEKL. Here the CDR3 DNA reads TGCGCCAGCAGCGAAATGGTCGGGACAGAACTAAGCTATGGCTACACCTTC. It specifies CASSEMVGTELSYGYTF.

In its sample, this clonotype was seen a few times. Germline is not matched at one junction end, which may reflect a read error. This chain connects TRBV29-1 to TRBJ2-4, with D hard to call. The CDR3 consists of 14 residues. Germline lookup yields CDR1 SQVTM and CDR2 ANQGSEA. In DNA, the CDR3 is TGCAGCGCTGTAGGGATGACGGCCAAAACCATTCAGTACTTC. Translation: CSAVGMTAKTIQYF.

Details on this clonotype: This sequence may be a read error, since a much larger clone differs from it by one base. The chain carries TRBV3-2 and TRBJ2-1. TRBV3-2 is listed as a pseudogene. CDR3 length: 15 amino acids. As DNA, the CDR3 is TGTGCCAGCAGCCGTGACGGGTTATCCTACAATGAGCAGTTCTTC. Its translation is CASSRDGLSYNEQFF.

This clonotype was picked up many times. The chain is built from TRBV10-3 and TRBJ1-2, with TRBD1 matching 7 bases. This CDR3 is built from 14 residues. Germline-derived CDR1 and CDR2 are ENHRY and SYGVKD. J gave up 4 bases and V 10 bases, and 12 bases lay outside the gene matches. CDR3 DNA: TGTGCCACCCGGGAGGGGGCAGAAGGCTATGGCTACACCTTC. Protein product: CATREGAEGYGYTF.

This chain connects TRBV10-2 to TRBJ2-2; a possible D gene is TRBD1 (6 bases). The V end lost 5 bases, the J end lost 13 bases, and 23 bases lay between the germline ends. CDR1 is WSHSY, CDR2 SAAADI, per germline. There are 15 residues in the CDR3. CDR3 region: CASSNTGSYTRVLFF. Written as DNA, the CDR3 is TGCGCCAGCAGTAATACAGGGAGTTACACCAGGGTGCTGTTTTTT.

This chain connects TRBV25-1 to TRBJ2-7; D is uncertain. Trimming left V 1 base short and J 4 bases short, with 8 bases between. CDR1 and CDR2 (germline): MGHDK, SYGVNS. The CDR3 sequence is 13 residues long. CDR3 DNA: TGTGCCAGCAGTGAATCCCTTTTTTACGAGCAGTACTTC. It translates to CASSESLFYEQYF.

The chain carries TRBV7-8 and TRBJ2-5; D might be TRBD1 or TRBD2, each matching 5 bases. The CDR3 extends over 15 amino acids. With 5 bases removed from V and 5 bases from J, the gap between germline ends came to 18 bases. Germline CDR1 and CDR2: SGHVS and FQNEAQ. For the CDR3, the DNA is TGTGCCAGCAGCACATCCGGGACCCTAGGGGAGACCCAGTACTTC. Translation gives CASSTSGTLGETQYF. The full variable domain, its missing parts supplied by reference TRBV7-8 and TRBJ2-5, is GAGVSQSPRYKVAKRGQDVALRCDPISGHVSLFWYQQALGQGPEFLTYFQNEAQLDKSGLPSDRFFAERPEGSVSTLKIQRTQQEDSAVYLCASSTSGTLGETQYFGPGTRLLVL.

This clonotype was counted ten times or more. With a much larger clone just one base away, this may be a read error. V and J are TRBV10-3 and TRBJ2-1; D may be TRBD2 (7 bases). The germline V gene encodes CDR1 ENHRY and CDR2 SYGVKD. CDR3 size: 14 residues. The CDR3 spells CAIGEGGGMDEQFF. CDR3 DNA sequence: TGTGCCATCGGTGAAGGGGGGGGGATGGATGAGCAGTTCTTC.

This clonotype showed up many times. This sequence joins TRBV7-9 and TRBJ2-3; D is tentatively TRBD1 or TRBD2 (7 bases each). Germline V lookup: CDR1 SEHNR, CDR2 FQNEAQ (reference sequence). V was clipped by 4 bases and J by 3 bases, with 11 bases between them. This CDR3 is built from 14 residues. This CDR3 reads CASSSQGGTDTQYF. In nucleotides, the CDR3 is TGTGCCAGCAGCTCCCAGGGGGGGACAGATACGCAGTATTTT.

This clonotype was counted at least ten times. J is TRBJ1-1 and V is TRBV5-1; possible D gene TRBD1, 6 bases. The CDR3 spans 15 residues. The germline V and J ends were trimmed by 4 bases and 4 bases, with 17 bases remaining between them. CDR1 is SGHRS, CDR2 YFSETQ, per germline. CDR3 residues: CASSQYRAGFTEAFF. CDR3 nucleotide sequence: TGCGCCAGCAGCCAATACAGGGCTGGTTTCACTGAAGCTTTCTTT.

This clonotype was found many times. The chain couples TRBV10-3 to TRBJ1-1; a weak D match, TRBD1 (5 bases). CDR3 length: 17 amino acids. Germline CDR1 ENHRY, CDR2 SYGVKD. Trimming stripped 8 bases from V and 1 base from J, with 23 bases between. The CDR3 is CAIGADAGRVGNTEAFF. The CDR3 nucleotides read TGTGCCATCGGGGCCGACGCAGGAAGGGTAGGGAACACTGAAGCTTTCTTT.

This clonotype appeared many times. The chain is built from TRBV11-3 and TRBJ1-1; D not certain. Germline V gene lookup returns CDR1 SGHNT and CDR2 YENEEA. CDR3 length: 10 residues. Trimming removed 10 bases at V and 2 bases at J, with 5 bases between. The CDR3 is CAIINTEAFF. The DNA of the CDR3 is TGTGCCATTATTAACACTGAAGCTTTCTTT.

This clonotype was counted at least ten times. The chain has TRBV7-3 and TRBJ2-2, with 8 bases aligning to TRBD2. The CDR3 covers 16 residues. Germline trimming cut 5 bases from V and 1 base from J; bases unmatched to any gene: 6. Per the germline V gene, CDR1 is SGHTA and CDR2 is FQGTGA. The CDR3 sequence: CASSPAGALNTGELFF. CDR3 sequence (DNA): TGTGCCAGCAGCCCAGCGGGGGCCCTGAACACCGGGGAGCTGTTTTTT.

CDR3 sequence: CSAERTAGGYTF. The DNA for the CDR3 is TGCAGTGCCGAGAGGACAGCAGGTGGCTACACCTTC. This rearrangement joins TRBV20-1 to TRBJ1-2; D is possibly TRBD1 (6 bases). Trimming left V 6 bases short and J 7 bases short, with 15 bases between. Germline V lookup: CDR1 DFQATT, CDR2 SNEGSKA (reference sequence). The CDR3 consists of 12 residues.

In its sample, this clonotype was seen many times. J is TRBJ2-5 and V is TRBV7-3, with TRBD2 matching 8 bases. Germline V CDR1 and CDR2: SGHTA, FQGTGA. J was trimmed by 5 bases and V by 5 bases; bases with no gene match: 7. The CDR3 has 14 residues. CDR3 loop: CASSQGGGRETQYF. CDR3 nucleotides: TGTGCCAGCAGCCAAGGCGGGGGGCGGGAGACCCAGTACTTC.

The V call is TRBV19, the J call TRBJ1-2; D not resolved. Germline lookup yields CDR1 LNHDA and CDR2 SQIVND (reference sequence). The CDR3 consists of 13 residues. Trimming removed 2 bases from V and 5 bases from J, with 9 bases in between. The CDR3 nucleotides read TGTGCCAGTAGTATATTGGCCGAGTATGGCTACACCTTC. This gives the protein CASSILAEYGYTF.

The chain is built from TRBV25-1 and TRBJ2-7; 7 bases map to TRBD2. CDR3 size: 16 residues. Germline trimming cut 3 bases from V and 2 bases from J; bases unmatched to any gene: 10. Germline V gene lookup returns CDR1 MGHDK and CDR2 SYGVNS. The DNA for the CDR3 is TGTGCCAGCAGTGATTCCCACCGGGGGGTCGCCTACGAGCAGTACTTC. Translating gives CASSDSHRGVAYEQYF.

This clonotype was detected many times. The rearrangement uses TRBV9 and TRBJ2-3; D is perhaps TRBD1 or TRBD2 (6 bases each). CDR1 SGDLS and CDR2 YYNGEE come from the germline V gene. V lost 3 bases and J lost 2, with 16 bases in between. The CDR3 runs to 16 residues. The CDR3 nucleotides are TGTGCCAGCAGCGCCTTGACAGGCGGGGCCACAGATACGCAGTATTTT. Translated, it gives CASSALTGGATDTQYF.

This clonotype is a singleton in its sample. This chain joins TRBV29-1 and TRBJ2-1; 13 bases fit TRBD2. The CDR3 is 13 amino acids. Trimming removed 6 bases from V and 7 bases from J; junction bases left unmatched: 3. Germline-derived CDR1 and CDR2 are SQVTM and ANQGSEA. The chain's CDR3 is CSVGTSGMNEQFF. DNA of the CDR3: TGCAGCGTGGGGACTAGCGGGATGAATGAGCAGTTCTTC.

With respect to this clonotype: Given a much more abundant clone one base away, this may be a read error. J is TRBJ2-1 and V is TRBV11-2, with 9 bases aligning to TRBD2. V shed 4 bases, J shed 9 bases, and the junction held 10 bases outside the gene matches. The CDR3 has 15 residues. The germline V gene encodes CDR1 SGHAT and CDR2 FQNNGV. This CDR3 is CASSSASGGSREQFF. Here the CDR3 DNA reads TGTGCCAGCAGCTCAGCCAGCGGGGGGTCCCGTGAGCAGTTCTTC.

The chain uses TRBV10-1 and TRBJ2-2, with D tentatively TRBD1 or TRBD2 (6 bases each). V lost 0 bases and J 7 bases, leaving 18 bases between the germline ends. The CDR3 length is 17 residues. The V gene's germline CDR1 is WNHNN and CDR2 SYGVQD (reference sequence). The DNA of the CDR3 is TGCGCCAGCAGTGAGTCTCGGGGGCCTCGGTTAAGCGGGGAGCTGTTTTTT. It codes for CASSESRGPRLSGELFF.

V usage is TRBV24-1 and J usage is TRBJ2-5; 11 nucleotides align to TRBD1. This CDR3 region has 16 residues. V trimming: 2 bases; J trimming: 6 bases; junction bases outside the gene matches: 7. Germline CDR1 reads KGHDR; CDR2 reads SFDVKD. CDR3 residues: CATSDSGQGARKTQYF. The CDR3 DNA reads TGTGCCACCAGTGATTCAGGACAGGGGGCACGAAAGACCCAGTACTTC.

This clonotype was recorded many times. This rearrangement joins TRBV9 to TRBJ1-4; D unclear. Germline values: CDR1 SGDLS, CDR2 YYNGEE. CDR3 length: 14 amino acids. V was trimmed by 4 bases and J by 2 bases, leaving 9 bases between them. The CDR3 spells CASSLGSTNEKLFF. CDR3 in DNA: TGTGCCAGCAGCTTAGGGTCCACTAATGAAAAACTGTTTTTT. Based on the CDR3 plus reference TRBV9 and TRBJ1-4, the full variable domain is DSGVTQTPKHLITATGQRVTLRCSPRSGDLSVYWYQQSLDQGLQFLIQYYNGEERAKGNILERFSAQQFPDLHSELNLSSLELGDSALYFCASSLGSTNEKLFFGSGTQLSVL.

This clonotype was picked up a small number of times. V gene TRBV7-9 combines with J gene TRBJ2-2, with D hard to call. The CDR3 sequence is 11 residues long. Germline loops: CDR1 SEHNR, CDR2 FQNEAQ (reference sequence). Between the trimmed V and J ends, which lost 3 bases and 7 bases, there was a span of 3 bases. The CDR3 protein is CASSFYGELFF. The CDR3 region has the DNA TGTGCCAGCAGCTTTTACGGGGAGCTGTTTTTT.

The V call is TRBV2, the J call TRBJ2-7; D tentatively fits TRBD1 or TRBD2 (5 bases each). Germline V gives CDR1 SNHLY, CDR2 FYNNEI. The V and J ends lost 6 bases and 2 bases respectively, with 11 bases between them. The length of the CDR3 is 13 residues. CDR3 nucleotides: TGTGCCAGCAGAGAGGGGCGGGCCTACGAGCAGTACGTC. It is translated as CASREGRAYEQYV.

This chain links TRBV20-1 with TRBJ1-2, with 7 bases that match TRBD1. Germline CDR1 and CDR2: DFQATT and SNEGSKA (reference sequence). This CDR3 contains 15 residues. V lost 3 bases and J lost 2; bases outside the gene matches: 9. CDR3 bases: TGCAGTGCTAGGGAAACTGGGACAGAGAACTATGGCTACACCTTC. This encodes CSARETGTENYGYTF.

At least ten counts were recorded for this clonotype. The chain links TRBV12-3 or TRBV12-4 to TRBJ2-3; TRBD1 is a possible D gene (5 bases). V was cut by 6 bases and J by 8 bases, with 15 bases left in between. The CDR3 spans 13 residues. The CDR3 is CASSHATVGTQYF. The CDR3 DNA is TGTGCCAGCAGCCATGCGACAGTGGGTACGCAGTATTTT.